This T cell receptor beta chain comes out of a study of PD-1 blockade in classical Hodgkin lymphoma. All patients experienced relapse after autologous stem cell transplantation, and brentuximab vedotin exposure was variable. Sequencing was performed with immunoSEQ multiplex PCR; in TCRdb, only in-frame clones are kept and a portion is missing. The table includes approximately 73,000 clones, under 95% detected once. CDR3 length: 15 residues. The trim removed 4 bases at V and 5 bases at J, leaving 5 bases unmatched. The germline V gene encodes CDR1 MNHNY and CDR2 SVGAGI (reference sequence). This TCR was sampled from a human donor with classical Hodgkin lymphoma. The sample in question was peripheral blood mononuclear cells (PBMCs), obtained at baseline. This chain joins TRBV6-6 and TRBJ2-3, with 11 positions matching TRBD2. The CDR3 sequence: CASSSALAGGDTQYF. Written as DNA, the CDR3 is TGTGCCAGCAGTTCGGCCCTAGCGGGGGGAGATACGCAGTATTTT.